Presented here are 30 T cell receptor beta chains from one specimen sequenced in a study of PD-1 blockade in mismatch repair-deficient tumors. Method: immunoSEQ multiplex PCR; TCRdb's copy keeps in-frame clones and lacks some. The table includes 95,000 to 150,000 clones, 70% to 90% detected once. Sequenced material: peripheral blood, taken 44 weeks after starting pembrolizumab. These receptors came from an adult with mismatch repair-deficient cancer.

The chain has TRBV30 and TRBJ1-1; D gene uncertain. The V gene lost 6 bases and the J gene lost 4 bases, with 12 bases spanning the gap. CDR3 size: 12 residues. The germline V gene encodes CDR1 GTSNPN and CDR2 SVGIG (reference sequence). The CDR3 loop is CACEPPGTEAFF. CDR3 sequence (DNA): TGTGCCTGCGAACCGCCGGGCACTGAAGCTTTCTTT.

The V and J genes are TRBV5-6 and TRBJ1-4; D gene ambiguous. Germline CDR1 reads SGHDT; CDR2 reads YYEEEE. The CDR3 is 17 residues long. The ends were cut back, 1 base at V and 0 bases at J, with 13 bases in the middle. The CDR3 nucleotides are TGTGCCAGCAGCTTGTTCACCCCGAGCGCAACTAATGAAAAACTGTTTTTT. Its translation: CASSLFTPSATNEKLFF.

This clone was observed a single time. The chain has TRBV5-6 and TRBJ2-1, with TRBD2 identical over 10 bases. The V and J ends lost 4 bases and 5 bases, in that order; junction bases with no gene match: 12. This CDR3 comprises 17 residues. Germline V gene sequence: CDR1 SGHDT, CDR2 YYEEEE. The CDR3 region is CASSLDSRTSGNNEQFF. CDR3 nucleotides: TGTGCCAGCAGCCTAGACTCAAGGACTAGCGGAAACAATGAGCAGTTCTTC.

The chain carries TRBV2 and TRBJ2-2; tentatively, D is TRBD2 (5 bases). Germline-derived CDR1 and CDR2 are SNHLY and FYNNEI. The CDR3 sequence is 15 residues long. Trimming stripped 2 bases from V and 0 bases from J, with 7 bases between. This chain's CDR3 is CASSEWGANTGELFF. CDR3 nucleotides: TGTGCCAGCAGTGAATGGGGAGCGAACACCGGGGAGCTGTTTTTT.

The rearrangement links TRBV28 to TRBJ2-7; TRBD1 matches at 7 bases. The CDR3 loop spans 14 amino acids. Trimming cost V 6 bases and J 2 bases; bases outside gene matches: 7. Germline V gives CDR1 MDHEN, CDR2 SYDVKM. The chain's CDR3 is CASRRQGQPYEQYF. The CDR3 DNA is TGTGCCAGCAGACGACAGGGTCAACCCTACGAGCAGTACTTC.

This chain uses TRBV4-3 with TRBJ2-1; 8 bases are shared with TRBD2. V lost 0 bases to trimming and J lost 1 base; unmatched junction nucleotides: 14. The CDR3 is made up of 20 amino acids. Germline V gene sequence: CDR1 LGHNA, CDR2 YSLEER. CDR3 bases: TGCGCCAGCAGCCAAGATCGTTCCGTTAGCGGGATCCTTTCCTACAATGAGCAGTTCTTC. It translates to CASSQDRSVSGILSYNEQFF.

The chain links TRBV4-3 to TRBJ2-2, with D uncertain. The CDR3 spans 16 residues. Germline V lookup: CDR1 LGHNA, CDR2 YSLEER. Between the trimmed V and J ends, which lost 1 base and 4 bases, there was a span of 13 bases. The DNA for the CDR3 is TGCGCCAGCAGCCAAGTTTCCACGGCCGGCACCGGGGAGCTGTTTTTT. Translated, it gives CASSQVSTAGTGELFF.

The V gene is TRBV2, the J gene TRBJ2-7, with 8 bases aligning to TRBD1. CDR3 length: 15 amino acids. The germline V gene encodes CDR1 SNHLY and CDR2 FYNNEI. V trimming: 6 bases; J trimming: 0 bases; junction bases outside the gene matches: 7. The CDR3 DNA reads TGTGCCAGCAGCGCTACCGGGACAGGCTCCTACGAGCAGTACTTC. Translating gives CASSATGTGSYEQYF. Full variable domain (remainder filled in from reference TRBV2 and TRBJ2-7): EPEVTQTPSHQVTQMGQEVILRCVPISNHLYFYWYRQILGQKVEFLVSFYNNEISEKSEIFDDQFSVERPDGSNFTLKIRSTKLEDSAMYFCASSATGTGSYEQYFGPGTRLTVT.

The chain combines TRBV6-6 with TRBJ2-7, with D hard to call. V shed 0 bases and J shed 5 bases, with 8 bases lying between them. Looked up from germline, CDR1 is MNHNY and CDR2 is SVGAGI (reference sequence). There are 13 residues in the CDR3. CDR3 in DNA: TGTGCCAGCAGTTACTCGGAAGGCAACGAGCAGTACTTC. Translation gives CASSYSEGNEQYF.

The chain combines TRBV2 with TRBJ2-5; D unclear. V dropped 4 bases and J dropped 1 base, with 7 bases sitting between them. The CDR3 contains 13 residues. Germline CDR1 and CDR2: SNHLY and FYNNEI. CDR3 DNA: TGTGCCAGCAGTGGGCGGATCCAAGAGACCCAGTACTTC. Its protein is CASSGRIQETQYF.

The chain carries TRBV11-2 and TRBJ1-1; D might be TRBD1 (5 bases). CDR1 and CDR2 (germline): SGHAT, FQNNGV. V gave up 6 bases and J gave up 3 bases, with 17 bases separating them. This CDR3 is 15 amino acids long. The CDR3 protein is CASRGIRAGDTEAFF. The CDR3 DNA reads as TGTGCCAGCAGGGGGATTAGGGCGGGGGACACTGAAGCTTTCTTT.

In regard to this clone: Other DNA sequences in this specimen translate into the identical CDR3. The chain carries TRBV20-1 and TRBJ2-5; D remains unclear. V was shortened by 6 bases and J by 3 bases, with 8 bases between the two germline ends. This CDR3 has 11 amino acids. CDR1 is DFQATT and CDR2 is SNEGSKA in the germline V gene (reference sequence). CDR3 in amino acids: CSAGPKETQYF. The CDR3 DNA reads TGCAGTGCAGGGCCAAAAGAGACCCAGTACTTC.

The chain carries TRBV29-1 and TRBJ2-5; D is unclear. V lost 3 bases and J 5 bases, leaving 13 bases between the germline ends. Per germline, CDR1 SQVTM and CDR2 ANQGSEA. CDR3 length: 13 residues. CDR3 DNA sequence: TGCAGCGTTGAGGCCTTGAACTGGGAGACCCAGTACTTC. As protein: CSVEALNWETQYF.

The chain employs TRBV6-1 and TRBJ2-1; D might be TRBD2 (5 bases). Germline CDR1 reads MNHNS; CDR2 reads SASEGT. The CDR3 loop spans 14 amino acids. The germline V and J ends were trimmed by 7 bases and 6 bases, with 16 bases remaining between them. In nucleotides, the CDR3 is TGTGCCAGCAAACCCTCGGGGTTGAGCAATGAGCAGTTCTTC. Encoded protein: CASKPSGLSNEQFF.

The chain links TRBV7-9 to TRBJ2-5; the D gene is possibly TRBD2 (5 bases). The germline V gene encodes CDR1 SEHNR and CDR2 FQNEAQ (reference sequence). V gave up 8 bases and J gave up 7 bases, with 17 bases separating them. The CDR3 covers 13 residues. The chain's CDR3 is CASAAYRAGTQYF. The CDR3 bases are TGTGCCAGCGCCGCGTATAGGGCGGGGACCCAGTACTTC.

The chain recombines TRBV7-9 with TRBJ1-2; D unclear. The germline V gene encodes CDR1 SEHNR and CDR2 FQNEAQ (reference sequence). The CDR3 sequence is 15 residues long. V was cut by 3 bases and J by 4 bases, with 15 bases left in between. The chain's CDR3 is CASSLVFNGFYGYTF. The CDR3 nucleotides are TGTGCCAGCAGCTTGGTTTTCAACGGCTTCTATGGCTACACCTTC.

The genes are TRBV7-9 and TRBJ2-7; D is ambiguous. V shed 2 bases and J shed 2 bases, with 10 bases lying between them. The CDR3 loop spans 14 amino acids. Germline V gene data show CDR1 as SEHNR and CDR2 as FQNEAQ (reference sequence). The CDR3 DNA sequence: TGTGCCAGCAGCTTACCCCCGACCACCTACGAGCAGTACTTC. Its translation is CASSLPPTTYEQYF.

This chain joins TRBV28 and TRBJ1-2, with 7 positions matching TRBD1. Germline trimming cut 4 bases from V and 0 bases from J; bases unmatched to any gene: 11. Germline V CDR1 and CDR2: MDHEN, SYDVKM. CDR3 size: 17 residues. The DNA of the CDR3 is TGTGCCAGCAGTTCCCCACCCGGGACAGCAGCTAACTATGGCTACACCTTC. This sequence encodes CASSSPPGTAANYGYTF.

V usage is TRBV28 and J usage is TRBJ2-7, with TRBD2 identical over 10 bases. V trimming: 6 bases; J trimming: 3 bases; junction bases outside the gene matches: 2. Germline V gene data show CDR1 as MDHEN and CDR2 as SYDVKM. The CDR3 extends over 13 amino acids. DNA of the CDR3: TGTGCCAGCAGACTAGCGGGATACTACGAGCAGTACTTC. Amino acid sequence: CASRLAGYYEQYF. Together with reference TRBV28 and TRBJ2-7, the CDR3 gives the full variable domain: DVKVTQSSRYLVKRTGEKVFLECVQDMDHENMFWYRQDPGLGLRLIYFSYDVKMKEKGDIPEGYSVSREKKERFSLILESASTNQTSMYLCASRLAGYYEQYFGPGTRLTVT.

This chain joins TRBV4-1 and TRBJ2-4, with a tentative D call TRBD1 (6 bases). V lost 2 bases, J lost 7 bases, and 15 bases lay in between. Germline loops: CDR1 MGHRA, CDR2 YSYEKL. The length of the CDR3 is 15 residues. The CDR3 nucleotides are TGCGCCAGCAGCCAACTAACAGGGCCGACGAACATTCAGTACTTC. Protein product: CASSQLTGPTNIQYF.

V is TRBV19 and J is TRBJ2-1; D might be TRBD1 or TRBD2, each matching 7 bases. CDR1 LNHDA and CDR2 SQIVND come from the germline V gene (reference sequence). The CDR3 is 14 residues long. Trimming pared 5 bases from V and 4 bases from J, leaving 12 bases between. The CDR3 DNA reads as TGTGCCAGTAGTTGGCAGGGGGGGTACAATGAGCAGTTCTTC. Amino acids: CASSWQGGYNEQFF. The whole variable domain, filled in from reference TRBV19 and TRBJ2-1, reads DGGITQSPKYLFRKEGQNVTLSCEQNLNHDAMYWYRQDPGQGLRLIYYSQIVNDFQKGDIAEGYSVSREKKESFPLTVTSAQKNPTAFYLCASSWQGGYNEQFFGPGTRLTVL.

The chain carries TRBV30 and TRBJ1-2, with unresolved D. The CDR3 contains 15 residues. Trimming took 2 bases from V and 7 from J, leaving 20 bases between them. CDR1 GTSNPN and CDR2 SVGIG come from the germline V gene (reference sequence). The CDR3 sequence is CAWSIELGFSGGYTF. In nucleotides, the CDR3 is TGTGCCTGGAGTATTGAGTTGGGATTTTCGGGTGGCTACACCTTC.

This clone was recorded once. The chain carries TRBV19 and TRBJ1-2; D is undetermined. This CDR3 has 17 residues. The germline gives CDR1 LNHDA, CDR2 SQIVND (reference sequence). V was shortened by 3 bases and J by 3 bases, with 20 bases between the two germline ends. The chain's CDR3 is CASSIIPIPLEDYGYTF. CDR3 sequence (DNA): TGTGCCAGTAGTATTATTCCGATTCCTCTCGAAGACTATGGCTACACCTTC.

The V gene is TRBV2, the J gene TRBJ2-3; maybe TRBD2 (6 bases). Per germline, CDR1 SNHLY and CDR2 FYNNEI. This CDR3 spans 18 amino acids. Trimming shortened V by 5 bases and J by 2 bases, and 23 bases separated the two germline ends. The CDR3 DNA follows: TGTGCCAGCAGTCCTCCCTGGGGGGACGGTCTAGCCACAGATACGCAGTATTTT. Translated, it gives CASSPPWGDGLATDTQYF.

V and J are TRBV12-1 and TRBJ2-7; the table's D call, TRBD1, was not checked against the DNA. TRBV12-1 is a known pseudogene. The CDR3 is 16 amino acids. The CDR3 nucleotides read TGTGCCAGCAGCTTTACCGGGACAGGAGATTCCTACGAGCAGTACTTC. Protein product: CASSFTGTGDSYEQYF.

The CDR3 DNA reads as TGTGCCAGCAGCTCGGGGACTAGCGGGCAACAAGAGCAGTACTTC. Residues: CASSSGTSGQQEQYF. The chain employs TRBV11-2 and TRBJ2-7, with 12 nucleotides matching TRBD2. The CDR3 has 15 amino acids. Germline V gives CDR1 SGHAT, CDR2 FQNNGV. The ends lost 4 bases at V and 7 bases at J; junction bases unmatched: 8.

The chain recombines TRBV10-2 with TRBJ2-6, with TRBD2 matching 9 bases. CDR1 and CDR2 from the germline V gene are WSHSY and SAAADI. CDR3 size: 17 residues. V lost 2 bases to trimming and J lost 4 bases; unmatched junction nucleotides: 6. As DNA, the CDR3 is TGCGCCAGCAGTGAGCGAGCGGGAGGTCCCGGGGCCAACGTCCTGACTTTC. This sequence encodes CASSERAGGPGANVLTF.

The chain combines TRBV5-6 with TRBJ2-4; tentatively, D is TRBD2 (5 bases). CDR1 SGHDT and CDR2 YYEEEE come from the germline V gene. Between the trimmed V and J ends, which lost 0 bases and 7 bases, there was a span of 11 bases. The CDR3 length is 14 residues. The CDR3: CASSLGLGSNIQYF. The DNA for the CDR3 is TGTGCCAGCAGCTTGGGGTTAGGGAGCAACATTCAGTACTTC. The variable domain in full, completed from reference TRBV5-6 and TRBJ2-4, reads DAGVTQSPTHLIKTRGQQVTLRCSPKSGHDTVSWYQQALGQGPQFIFQYYEEEERQRGNFPDRFSGHQFPNYSSELNVNALLLGDSALYLCASSLGLGSNIQYFGAGTRLSVL.

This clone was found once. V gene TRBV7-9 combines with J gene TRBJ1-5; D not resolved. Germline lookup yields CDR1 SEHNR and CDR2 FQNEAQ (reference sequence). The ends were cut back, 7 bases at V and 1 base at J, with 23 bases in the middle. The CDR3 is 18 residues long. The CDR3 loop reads CASTHPRVGFRSNQPQHF. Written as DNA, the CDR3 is TGTGCCAGCACCCACCCGAGGGTAGGGTTTCGGAGCAATCAGCCCCAGCATTTT.

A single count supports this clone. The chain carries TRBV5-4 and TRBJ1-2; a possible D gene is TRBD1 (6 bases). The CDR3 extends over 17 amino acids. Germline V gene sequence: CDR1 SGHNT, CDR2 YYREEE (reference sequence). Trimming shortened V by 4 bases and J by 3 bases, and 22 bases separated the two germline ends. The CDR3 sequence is CASSPAETGSYDYGYTF. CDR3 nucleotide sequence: TGTGCCAGCAGCCCAGCCGAAACAGGGTCCTACGACTATGGCTACACCTTC.